The next 12 T cell receptor beta chains were all read from a single sample in a study of blood T cells in healthy people across ages. The use of a sample-barcoded 5' primer and a J-beta primer mix characterized a second PCR of roughly 6 to 11 cycles. Each CDR3 protein is one row after TCRdb ran MiXCR on the 5' RACE reads. The table shows 600,000 or so distinct CDR3 sequences, with 21% occurring only once. The specimen was blood. The receptors derive from a man between 65 and 80 years old in good health.

This clonotype was seen a few times. J is TRBJ2-5 and V is TRBV21-1; the D call in the table, TRBD2, was not verified against the DNA. TRBV21-1 is a known pseudogene. CDR3 size: 18 residues. DNA for the CDR3: TGTGCCAGCAGCAAGAAACCCGTCCGACTAGCGGGAAAAGAGACCCAGTACTTC. This translates into CASSKKPVRLAGKETQYF.

The chain links TRBV6-1 to TRBJ1-4, with 7 bases matching TRBD1. CDR3 length equals 13 residues. Losses at the gene ends were 9 bases for V and 5 bases for J; bases not matched to a gene: 6. Germline V lookup: CDR1 MNHNS, CDR2 SASEGT. In DNA form, the CDR3 reads TGTGCCAGTACAGGGGTGTCCAATGAAAAACTGTTTTTT. Its protein product is CASTGVSNEKLFF.

The chain has TRBV21-1 and TRBJ2-4; the table's D call, TRBD1, has no DNA check behind it. TRBV21-1 is reported as a pseudogene. The CDR3 is 19 amino acids. In nucleotides, the CDR3 is TGTGCCAGCAGCAAAGGAGGGCAGAGGCGGGACCAAGCCAAAAACATTCAGTACTTC. Translated, it gives CASSKGGQRRDQAKNIQYF.

The chain recombines TRBV27 with TRBJ2-4; D is perhaps TRBD1 (5 bases). Trimming shortened V by 4 bases and J by 2 bases, and 18 bases separated the two germline ends. Looked up from germline, CDR1 is MNHEY and CDR2 is SMNVEV (reference sequence). CDR3 length: 17 residues. CDR3 coding DNA: TGTGCCAGCAGTTCTCTTGATCAAGGGGTGCCCAAAAACATTCAGTACTTC. Its protein product is CASSSLDQGVPKNIQYF.

The chain has TRBV5-1 and TRBJ2-5; a weak D match, TRBD1 (6 bases). The CDR3 loop spans 15 amino acids. Looked up from germline, CDR1 is SGHRS and CDR2 is YFSETQ. V was cut by 2 bases and J by 2 bases, with 13 bases left in between. CDR3 sequence: CASSLHTGIQETQYF. The CDR3 region has the DNA TGCGCCAGCAGCTTACATACAGGGATACAAGAGACCCAGTACTTC.

The chain joins TRBV20-1 to TRBJ2-1; 9 positions agree with TRBD2. The J call may be in error: the DNA end matches TRBJ2-7 better. Per germline, CDR1 DFQATT and CDR2 SNEGSKA (reference sequence). The length of the CDR3 is 12 residues. The CDR3 DNA follows: TGCAGTGCTACGCGGGAGGGGCACGAGCAGTACTTC. It yields the protein CSATREGHEQYF.

Notes on this clonotype: Its ends do not fully match the called genes, so a read error is possible. This chain joins TRBV7-2 and TRBJ1-1; 10 bases align to TRBD1. This CDR3 is 12 amino acids long. Germline V gene sequence: CDR1 SGHTA, CDR2 FQGNSA. In DNA form, the CDR3 reads TGTGTCAGCGGACAGGGGGGCACTGAAGCTTTCTTT. Translation: CVSGQGGTEAFF.

V is TRBV9 and J is TRBJ2-7; 8 nucleotides line up with TRBD1. The CDR3 loop spans 14 amino acids. CDR1 and CDR2 (germline): SGDLS, YYNGEE. With 0 bases clipped from V and 5 bases from J, the junction kept 4 bases outside the gene matches. CDR3 amino acids: CASSVGTGNDEQYF. The DNA of the CDR3 is TGTGCCAGCAGCGTAGGGACAGGGAACGACGAGCAGTACTTC.

This clonotype was counted between two and nine times. The chain couples TRBV12-3 or TRBV12-4 to TRBJ1-1; 10 nucleotides line up with TRBD1. The CDR3 has 16 residues. Trimming removed 3 bases from V and 2 bases from J; junction bases left unmatched: 6. The CDR3 here is CASSFTGTGVNTEAFF. CDR3 in DNA: TGTGCCAGCAGTTTTACCGGGACAGGGGTAAACACTGAAGCTTTCTTT.

This rearrangement joins TRBV12-3 or TRBV12-4 to TRBJ2-7, with D tentatively TRBD1 (7 bases). The germline V and J ends were trimmed by 6 bases and 3 bases, with 12 bases remaining between them. The length of the CDR3 is 13 residues. The CDR3 DNA follows: TGTGCCAGCAGGGGGGGACAGTACTACGAGCAGTACTTC. It specifies CASRGGQYYEQYF.

There are a few counts of this clonotype. The rearrangement joins TRBV14 to TRBJ2-6, with D possibly matching TRBD1 (6 bases). CDR1 is SGHDN and CDR2 is FVKESK in the germline V gene. V shed 3 bases and J shed 0 bases, with 12 bases lying between them. The CDR3 extends over 17 amino acids. The CDR3 loop reads CASSQRTAYSGANVLTF. In DNA, the CDR3 is TGTGCCAGCAGCCAGAGGACAGCCTACTCTGGGGCCAACGTCCTGACTTTC.

For the CDR3, the DNA is TGCGCCAGCAGCTTGGGGACTAGCGCCCACGAGCAGTACTTC. It encodes CASSLGTSAHEQYF. The chain links TRBV5-1 to TRBJ2-5; 9 nucleotides align to TRBD2. Gene TRBJ2-7 matches the end of the DNA better, so the J call may be wrong. CDR1 is SGHRS, CDR2 YFSETQ, per germline. The CDR3 has 14 amino acids.